Included here is one T cell receptor (beta chain) sequence, with context. What this receptor recognizes is not known. No quality values exist for individual bases; no much larger clone is one base distant. CDR1 and CDR2 (ENHRY, SYGVKD) derive from the germline V gene. The CDR3 covers 16 residues, taking in both the cysteine and the phenylalanine. Just the 48-base CDR3 DNA is kept, in frame starting at base 1. V loses 0 bases at its end and J loses 7 bases; junction bases beyond the gene matches: 5. This record comes from a study of blood T cell repertoires in COVID-19 (dated by TCRdb to 2019 to 2021). With respect to the entire study: The collaborator samples originated in the United States, Italy and Spain and spanned the acute and convalescent phases of COVID-19. The prospective study material was composed of cDNA or gDNA derived from T cells, B-cell-depleted T cells, or PBMCs. Subjects who had been exposed to COVID-19, were actively infected with it, or had recovered from it provided the deeply sampled blood TCRbeta repertoires that made up the dataset. The repertoires were released in a freely available public database intended as a resource for research on the immune response to SARS-CoV-2. Samples came from the ongoing ImmuneRACE study (first 160 participants) plus 1,254 subjects from 6 global collaborators. A de-identified subject ID, COVID-19 status, age in years and sex were almost always included in the sample metadata. Where available, HLA class I and class II types were taken from metadata supplied by the sample provider and were not determined by assay-based typing. What the study reported, not specific to this receptor: How much clinical and demographic metadata was included differed by source and by participant, and the metadata was provided uncurated.

The collaborating institutions used their own protocols to collect whole blood in K2EDTA tubes. For TCRbeta analysis, collaborators shipped samples as frozen whole blood, isolated PBMCs, or DNA extracted from either of those sample types. TCRbeta CDR3 regions were amplified from genomic DNA by means of the immunoSEQ Assay, a bias-controlled multiplex PCR. As for how the authors treated the data: The number of nucleated cells in each sample was estimated by amplification of reference gene primers within the assay. To quantify the absolute abundance of each unique TCRbeta CDR3 rearrangement, sequence reads were collapsed and filtered. For each sample, productive Simpson clonality was calculated as the square root of Simpson's diversity index across productive rearrangements. The clones in this table, taken by TCRdb from immuneACCESS, are in-frame only. Not every clone is retained; where verified, under half of the shortfall comes from an unresolved V gene, and the cause of the rest is unknown. For V, J and clone size, that table is used; D and trimming come from the DNA. Counted in this sample were around 150,000 clones; approximately 80% of them appeared once. The ten largest clones take up approximately 17% of the sample.

The chain links TRBV10-3 with TRBJ1-5; TRBD1 matches 11 bases in the middle. Sequencing was carried out using peripheral blood. The TCR originated in a man aged 50 to 59 with acute or convalescent COVID-19. The CDR3 region has the sequence CAISESGQGALQPQHF. Read as DNA, the sequence is TGTGCCATCAGTGAGTCAGGACAGGGGGCATTGCAGCCCCAGCATTTT.